Below, one T cell receptor beta chain is given with its context. The data stem from a study of Ad26.COV2.S vaccination and SARS-CoV-2 variants. Study-wide background: It was the COV1001 Ad26.COV2.S trial arm that included the donor.

As for treatment: 15 to 20 received Ad26.COV2.S at low or high dose, single or two shots; about 5 received placebo; per-sample allocation not given. Collection of the samples took place on day 63 after the first injection of vaccine or placebo. CDR1 is GTSNPN, CDR2 SVGIG, per germline (reference sequence). Trimming pared 0 bases from V and 6 bases from J, leaving 21 bases between. This CDR3 comprises 17 residues. The repertoire was sequenced with immunoSEQ multiplex PCR; TCRdb's copy has only in-frame clones and lacks some. The sample lists roughly 400,000 clones, about nine tenths occurring once. The genes are TRBV30 and TRBJ1-5; D is possibly TRBD1 (5 bases). Source: peripheral blood, taken in a trial of Ad26.COV2.S vaccine versus placebo. The TCR was taken from a person between 18 and 59 years old who received the Ad26.COV2.S COVID-19 vaccine or a placebo. CDR3 residues: CAWSVLTEGGTSQPQHF. CDR3 DNA: TGTGCCTGGAGTGTACTGACAGAGGGTGGAACGAGTCAGCCCCAGCATTTT.